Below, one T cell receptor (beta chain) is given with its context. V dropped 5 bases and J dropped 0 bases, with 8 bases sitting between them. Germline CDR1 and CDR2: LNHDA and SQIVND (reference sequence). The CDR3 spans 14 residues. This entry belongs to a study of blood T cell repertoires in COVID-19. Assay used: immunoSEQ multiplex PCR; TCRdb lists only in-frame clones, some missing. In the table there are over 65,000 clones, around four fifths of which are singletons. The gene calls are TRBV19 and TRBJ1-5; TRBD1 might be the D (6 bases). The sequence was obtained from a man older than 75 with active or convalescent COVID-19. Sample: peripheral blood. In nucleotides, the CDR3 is TGTGCCAGTAGTCGGACAGATAGCAATCAGCCCCAGCATTTT. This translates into CASSRTDSNQPQHF.